These 3 T cell receptor beta chains share one sample of origin, sequenced in a study of a mutant IDH1 vaccine in newly diagnosed glioma. Sequencing used immunoSEQ multiplex PCR; TCRdb keeps in-frame clones, though not all of them. The repertoire holds about 27,000 clones, with around four fifths as singletons. Regarding time point: week 35, safety follow-up. The vaccine gave 300 ug of a 20-mer mutant IDH1 peptide subcutaneously per dose. The antigens of these receptors remain unknown. The sequenced sample was PBMCs, obtained from a glioma patient whose treatment included an IDH1 peptide vaccine. Every receptor here comes from a man younger than 45 with glioma.

The chain joins TRBV27 to TRBJ2-1; 8 positions match TRBD1. V trimming: 4 bases; J trimming: 3 bases; junction bases outside the gene matches: 5. In germline, CDR1 is MNHEY, CDR2 SMNVEV (reference sequence). This CDR3 is 15 amino acids long. The CDR3 DNA is TGTGCCAGCAGTTCCGGACAGGGAATCTACAATGAGCAGTTCTTC. Translated: CASSSGQGIYNEQFF.

This clone was picked up a small number of times. The chain uses TRBV19 and TRBJ1-1; D unclear. Deletions cut 6 bases from V and 4 bases from J, with 6 bases between. The CDR3 has 11 residues. Germline V gene sequence: CDR1 LNHDA, CDR2 SQIVND (reference sequence). In DNA form, the CDR3 reads TGTGCCAGTAGATCACTCACTGAAGCTTTCTTT. Its translation: CASRSLTEAFF.

The table lists this clone with a few counts. The J gene is TRBJ2-5, the V gene TRBV21-1; the D call TRBD1 from the table was never checked on the DNA. TRBV21-1 is a pseudogene. CDR3 length: 13 residues. This chain's CDR3 is CASSKDRVETQYF. The CDR3 coding sequence is TGTGCCAGCAGCAAAGACAGGGTGGAGACCCAGTACTTC.